These 28 T cell receptor beta chains came from one sample sequenced in a study of control samples from healthy donors and cancer patients. Sequencing was performed with immunoSEQ multiplex PCR; in TCRdb, only in-frame clones are kept and a portion is missing. The data show about 190,000 clones, 91% seen once. Sequenced: blood. The receptors originated from a man aged 25-40 years in good health.

This clone was detected once. The gene calls are TRBV27 and TRBJ2-7; D tentatively reads TRBD1 or TRBD2 (5 bases each). Trimming took 6 bases from V and 3 from J, leaving 18 bases between them. The CDR3 contains 15 residues. Per the germline V gene, CDR1 is MNHEY and CDR2 is SMNVEV (reference sequence). CDR3 amino acids: CASRSEGPANYEQYF. As DNA, the CDR3 is TGTGCCAGCAGATCCGAGGGGCCAGCAAACTACGAGCAGTACTTC.

This clone was found a few times. The genes are TRBV18 and TRBJ2-2; TRBD1 agrees at 9 bases. The J segment lost 3 bases and the V segment lost 3 bases, leaving 5 bases of the junction unmatched. Per the germline V gene, CDR1 is KGHSH and CDR2 is LQKENI. The CDR3 consists of 16 residues. The CDR3 DNA sequence: TGTGCCAGCTCACCTTCAGGGACAGGGCACACCGGGGAGCTGTTTTTT. It yields the protein CASSPSGTGHTGELFF.

CDR3 loop: CASSLVPGGEETQYF. The CDR3 bases are TGCGCCAGCAGCTTGGTGCCAGGGGGCGAAGAGACCCAGTACTTC. This sequence joins TRBV5-1 and TRBJ2-5, with 8 bases aligning to TRBD1. The CDR3 length is 15 residues. V lost 0 bases to trimming and J lost 3 bases; unmatched junction nucleotides: 4. Germline V gene data show CDR1 as SGHRS and CDR2 as YFSETQ.

This rearrangement joins TRBV6-5 to TRBJ1-4; D unresolved. Deletions cut 9 bases from V and 6 bases from J, with 20 bases between. Germline CDR1 is MNHEY and CDR2 is SVGAGI. The CDR3 is 15 residues long. The CDR3 DNA follows: TGTGCCAGTCTTCCCCCGGGCGGATTGGATGAAAAACTGTTTTTT. As protein: CASLPPGGLDEKLFF.

The chain combines TRBV29-1 with TRBJ1-2; 10 positions agree with TRBD1. Germline CDR1 SQVTM, CDR2 ANQGSEA. V shed 3 bases and J 3 bases; nucleotides not matched to a gene: 4. This CDR3 is 14 amino acids long. CDR3 loop: CSVEGQGYYYGYTF. DNA of the CDR3: TGCAGCGTTGAGGGACAGGGGTACTACTATGGCTACACCTTC.

The chain joins TRBV2 to TRBJ1-6, with D hard to call. V was trimmed by 3 bases and J by 5 bases, leaving 5 bases between them. The CDR3 extends over 13 amino acids. The germline CDR1 and CDR2 sequences are SNHLY and FYNNEI. The CDR3 sequence is CASSDGNNSPLHF. The CDR3 coding sequence is TGTGCCAGCAGTGACGGAAATAATTCACCCCTCCACTTT.

Regarding this clone: Other DNA sequences within the sample encode an identical CDR3. The chain carries TRBV5-1 and TRBJ1-1; D uncertain. This CDR3 is 14 amino acids long. The germline V and J ends were trimmed by 0 bases and 0 bases, with 6 bases remaining between them. Germline CDR1 SGHRS, CDR2 YFSETQ. The CDR3 reads CASSLGGVNTEAFF. The CDR3 nucleotides read TGCGCCAGCAGCTTGGGCGGTGTGAACACTGAAGCTTTCTTT.

The chain couples TRBV28 to TRBJ2-7; TRBD1 matches 8 bases. CDR1 and CDR2 from the germline V gene are MDHEN and SYDVKM. The CDR3 consists of 17 residues. The junction had 15 bases not matched to a gene; V was cut back by 6 bases and J by 2 bases. The CDR3 DNA follows: TGTGCCAGCAGCTCACCAATGAGACAGGGGTCAGCCTACGAGCAGTACTTC. Protein product: CASSSPMRQGSAYEQYF.

V gene TRBV7-9 combines with J gene TRBJ1-4; 11 bases map to TRBD1. V was pared by 4 bases and J by 8 bases, with 3 bases of the junction left unmatched. Germline assignment: CDR1 SEHNR and CDR2 FQNEAQ (reference sequence). The length of the CDR3 is 14 residues. The CDR3, as DNA: TGTGCCAGCAGCTCAGGACAGGGGGCGGAAAAACTGTTTTTT. It translates to CASSSGQGAEKLFF. Based on the CDR3 plus reference TRBV7-9 and TRBJ1-4, the full variable domain is DTGVSQNPRHKITKRGQNVTFRCDPISEHNRLYWYRQTLGQGPEFLTYFQNEAQLEKSRLLSDRFSAERPKGSFSTLEIQRTEQGDSAMYLCASSSGQGAEKLFFGSGTQLSVL.

A remark on this clone: The same CDR3 also results from other DNA sequences found in this sample. The chain joins TRBV6-1 to TRBJ1-1, with TRBD1 matching over 7 bases. V trimming: 2 bases; J trimming: 7 bases; junction bases outside the gene matches: 7. This CDR3 has 14 amino acids. CDR1 and CDR2 (germline): MNHNS, SASEGT. CDR3 sequence reads: CASSERGGAVEAFF. The CDR3 DNA reads TGTGCCAGCAGTGAAAGAGGGGGCGCGGTTGAAGCTTTCTTT.

V usage is TRBV3-1 (or the pseudogene TRBV3-2) and J usage is TRBJ2-7; D perhaps matches TRBD2 (5 bases). V was trimmed by 4 bases and J by 3 bases, leaving 19 bases between them. The CDR3 runs 16 residues. CDR1 is LGHDT, CDR2 YNNKEL, per germline (reference sequence). The CDR3, as DNA: TGTGCCAGCAGCCCCCCTCCGCGGGTCAGCCACTACGAGCAGTACTTC. It translates to CASSPPPRVSHYEQYF.

J is TRBJ1-6 and V is TRBV30; 8 bases map to TRBD1. The V gene's germline CDR1 is GTSNPN and CDR2 SVGIG (reference sequence). This CDR3 has 15 residues. J gave up 8 bases and V 0 bases, and 6 bases lay outside the gene matches. Here the CDR3 reads CAWSVQDRVYSPLHF. CDR3 in DNA: TGTGCCTGGAGTGTACAGGACAGGGTTTATTCACCCCTCCACTTT.

The gene calls are TRBV5-3 and TRBJ1-3, with 10 bases that match TRBD1. TRBV5-3 is treated as an ORF (open reading frame) with a function not yet certain. The CDR3 runs to 15 residues. The J segment lost 2 bases and the V segment lost 3 bases, leaving 2 bases of the junction unmatched. The CDR3 here is CARSSTGGPGNTIYF. CDR3 nucleotides: TGTGCCAGAAGCTCGACAGGGGGCCCTGGAAACACCATATATTTT.

The chain links TRBV20-1 to TRBJ1-5, with TRBD1 as a possible D gene (5 bases). The CDR3 is 14 residues long. Per germline, CDR1 DFQATT and CDR2 SNEGSKA (reference sequence). Trimming removed 3 bases at V and 7 bases at J, with 16 bases between. The CDR3 DNA reads as TGCAGTGCTAGTAGACCAGGGATTTACCAGCCCCAGCATTTT. It yields the protein CSASRPGIYQPQHF.

V and J are TRBV5-1 and TRBJ1-2; possibly TRBD1 for D (6 bases). The CDR3 loop spans 16 amino acids. Looked up from germline, CDR1 is SGHRS and CDR2 is YFSETQ. The V end lost 0 bases, the J end lost 4 bases, and 16 bases lay between the germline ends. The CDR3 spells CASSLVSPGASYGYTF. The CDR3, as DNA: TGCGCCAGCAGCTTGGTCAGTCCGGGGGCCTCCTATGGCTACACCTTC.

V usage is TRBV6-5 and J usage is TRBJ2-2; D not certain. Germline V lookup: CDR1 MNHEY, CDR2 SVGAGI. This CDR3 has 13 residues. V lost 4 bases and J 8 bases, leaving 11 bases between the germline ends. DNA of the CDR3: TGTGCCAGCAGTTTTGTCCCGGGTGGGGAGCTGTTTTTT. Protein: CASSFVPGGELFF.

The genes are TRBV7-8 and TRBJ2-7; D gene unclear. V gave up 0 bases and J gave up 0 bases, with 12 bases separating them. CDR3 size: 16 residues. In germline, CDR1 is SGHVS, CDR2 FQNEAQ. In DNA form, the CDR3 reads TGTGCCAGCAGCTTAGCCGGGCACACCAGCTCCTACGAGCAGTACTTC. It is translated as CASSLAGHTSSYEQYF.

The chain joins TRBV30 to TRBJ1-5; tentatively, D is TRBD1 (5 bases). CDR3 length: 13 residues. V was clipped by 2 bases and J by 2 bases, with 7 bases between them. CDR1 and CDR2 from the germline V gene are GTSNPN and SVGIG (reference sequence). The CDR3: CAWSLQGNQPQHF. CDR3 in DNA: TGTGCCTGGAGTCTACAGGGCAATCAGCCCCAGCATTTT.

The gene calls are TRBV5-1 and TRBJ1-4; TRBD1 agrees at 11 bases. The CDR3 sequence is 14 residues long. Per the germline V gene, CDR1 is SGHRS and CDR2 is YFSETQ. The J segment lost 7 bases and the V segment lost 5 bases, leaving 4 bases of the junction unmatched. The CDR3, as DNA: TGCGCCAGCAGTACCGGGACAGGGGGTGAAAAACTGTTTTTT. Its translation is CASSTGTGGEKLFF. The full variable domain, in which reference TRBV5-1 and TRBJ1-4 provide the parts outside the CDR3, is KAGVTQTPRYLIKTRGQQVTLSCSPISGHRSVSWYQQTPGQGLQFLFEYFSETQRNKGNFPGRFSGRQFSNSRSEMNVSTLELGDSALYLCASSTGTGGEKLFFGSGTQLSVL.

This sequence joins TRBV20-1 and TRBJ1-2; D ambiguous. Per germline, CDR1 DFQATT and CDR2 SNEGSKA (reference sequence). V was cut by 3 bases and J by 7 bases, with 0 bases left in between. The CDR3 contains 8 residues. CDR3 nucleotide sequence: TGCAGTGCTAGTGGCTACACCTTC. This gives the protein CSASGYTF.

The V call is TRBV4-1, the J call TRBJ1-4, with a tentative D call TRBD1 (6 bases). CDR1 and CDR2 from the germline V gene are MGHRA and YSYEKL. V lost 2 bases and J lost 4, with 17 bases in between. The length of the CDR3 is 17 residues. CDR3 bases: TGCGCCAGCAGCCAATCACCACGGACAGAGCGTAATGAAAAACTGTTTTTT. This gives the protein CASSQSPRTERNEKLFF.

This chain links TRBV5-1 with TRBJ1-6; no clear D gene. CDR3 length equals 15 residues. V lost 2 bases to trimming and J lost 7 bases, with 13 bases between them. CDR1 is SGHRS and CDR2 is YFSETQ in the germline V gene. CDR3 sequence (DNA): TGCGCCAGCAGCTTTTACGGGTCGGAGAATTCACCCCTCCACTTT. It specifies CASSFYGSENSPLHF.

This sequence joins TRBV6-5 and TRBJ2-7; D is perhaps TRBD1 (7 bases). This CDR3 has 14 residues. Germline CDR1 is MNHEY and CDR2 is SVGAGI. Between the trimmed V and J ends, which lost 5 bases and 0 bases, there was a span of 11 bases. This chain's CDR3 is CASSQGGSSYEQYF. The CDR3 bases are TGTGCCAGCAGTCAGGGGGGAAGCTCCTACGAGCAGTACTTC.

This chain uses TRBV2 with TRBJ2-7, with 9 positions matching TRBD1. This CDR3 has 15 residues. The V gene's germline CDR1 is SNHLY and CDR2 FYNNEI. Trimming at V came to 6 bases and at J to 3 bases, leaving 9 bases not matched to a gene. In nucleotides, the CDR3 is TGTGCCAGCAGGCCGGACAGGGGTAATTACTACGAGCAGTACTTC. This translates into CASRPDRGNYYEQYF.

CDR3 coding DNA: TGTGCCACCAGTGATTTGCAAAACTACACCTTC. It is translated as CATSDLQNYTF. The chain has TRBV24-1 and TRBJ1-2; D is ambiguous. The CDR3 is 11 residues long. Germline CDR1 reads KGHDR; CDR2 reads SFDVKD. Trimming took 0 bases from V and 10 from J, leaving 5 bases between them.

The chain links TRBV7-2 to TRBJ2-3; TRBD1 is a possible D gene (6 bases). The germline V gene encodes CDR1 SGHTA and CDR2 FQGNSA. Trimming stripped 1 base from V and 4 bases from J, with 12 bases between. This CDR3 contains 15 residues. The CDR3 nucleotides are TGTGCCAGCAGCTTAGGGGGGCAAAGAGCAGATACGCAGTATTTT. Residues: CASSLGGQRADTQYF.

The V call is TRBV19, the J call TRBJ1-4, with TRBD1 matching over 10 bases. CDR1 and CDR2 (germline): LNHDA, SQIVND (reference sequence). The V and J ends lost 10 bases and 0 bases, in that order; junction bases with no gene match: 8. The CDR3 consists of 16 residues. CDR3 sequence reads: CATGTGELTTNEKLFF. The CDR3 DNA follows: TGTGCCACCGGGACAGGGGAACTCACAACTAATGAAAAACTGTTTTTT.

The chain couples TRBV27 to TRBJ1-6, with D unclear. The germline gives CDR1 MNHEY, CDR2 SMNVEV (reference sequence). Trimming removed 3 bases at V and 12 bases at J, with 12 bases between. The CDR3 extends over 13 amino acids. The CDR3 coding sequence is TGTGCCAGCAGTTTTTCGCAGGCGAAACCCCTCCACTTT. Encoded protein: CASSFSQAKPLHF.